This is a list of T cell receptor beta chains from one sample in a study of blood T cell repertoires in COVID-19. Sequenced by immunoSEQ multiplex PCR; TCRdb stores in-frame clones only, minus some. This sample carries about 250,000 clones, 88% of them seen once, and the ten largest clones take 1.3% to 1.5%. Specimen: peripheral blood. These TCRs come from an elderly man with acute or convalescent COVID-19. The CDR3 runs from the conserved cysteine through the conserved F or W. The D gene is left open where the match is weak. For some rows the clone size is stated as once, few or many, or as a class when expanded; others skip it.

16,.,TRBV28,.,TRBJ2-7,CASKTPGRTQTDEQYF,TGTGCCAGCAAGACCCCTGGCAGGACTCAAACGGACGAGCAGTACTTC
13,.,TRBV2,.,TRBJ1-6,CASSRQVNSPLHF,TGTGCCAGCAGTAGACAGGTTAATTCACCCCTCCACTTT
15,.,TRBV5-1,TRBD1,TRBJ2-7,CASSPRTGGPYEQYF,TGCGCCAGCAGCCCCCGGACAGGGGGTCCCTACGAGCAGTACTTC
14,.,TRBV9,TRBD1,TRBJ1-4,CASSVSGGREKLFF,TGTGCCAGCAGCGTCTCAGGGGGTCGAGAAAAACTGTTTTTT
16,few,TRBV7-9,TRBD2,TRBJ2-2,CASSLARASGTGELFF,TGTGCCAGCAGCTTAGCCCGGGCTAGCGGAACCGGGGAGCTGTTTTTT
14,once,TRBV6-5,.,TRBJ1-5,CASSPGQRNQPQHF,TGTGCCAGCAGCCCCGGACAGAGGAATCAGCCCCAGCATTTT
18,.,TRBV3-1/TRBV3-2,.,TRBJ1-3,CASSRRTGTSASGNTIYF,TGTGCCAGCAGCCGAAGAACAGGGACGTCGGCCTCTGGAAACACCATATATTTT
12,.,TRBV11-3,.,TRBJ1-2,CASSPSAGAQTF,TGTGCCAGCAGCCCCTCCGCGGGGGCGCAGACCTTC
16,.,TRBV9,.,TRBJ2-1,CASSVGGVSSYNEQFF,TGTGCCAGCAGCGTAGGGGGCGTGAGCTCCTACAATGAGCAGTTCTTC
12,.,TRBV29-1,.,TRBJ1-1,CSARDTNTEAFF,TGCAGCGCCCGGGACACGAACACTGAAGCTTTCTTT
14,few,TRBV5-6,TRBD1,TRBJ1-5,CASSFGRGHQPQHF,TGTGCCAGCAGCTTCGGCAGGGGGCATCAGCCCCAGCATTTT
15,.,TRBV19,.,TRBJ1-5,CASSIPTLSNQPQHF,TGTGCCAGTAGTATTCCTACCCTTAGCAATCAGCCCCAGCATTTT
14,.,TRBV6-2/TRBV6-3,.,TRBJ1-1,CASSYSRAITEAFF,TGTGCCAGCAGTTACTCGCGGGCGATCACTGAAGCTTTCTTT
19,once,TRBV4-2,TRBD1,TRBJ1-4,CASSQDFTGGGGSNEKLFF,TGTGCCAGCAGCCAAGATTTTACAGGGGGCGGAGGATCTAATGAAAAACTGTTTTTT
16,.,TRBV28,TRBD1,TRBJ1-5,CASSPAERGLNQPQHF,TGTGCCAGCAGTCCAGCAGAGAGGGGGCTGAATCAGCCCCAGCATTTT